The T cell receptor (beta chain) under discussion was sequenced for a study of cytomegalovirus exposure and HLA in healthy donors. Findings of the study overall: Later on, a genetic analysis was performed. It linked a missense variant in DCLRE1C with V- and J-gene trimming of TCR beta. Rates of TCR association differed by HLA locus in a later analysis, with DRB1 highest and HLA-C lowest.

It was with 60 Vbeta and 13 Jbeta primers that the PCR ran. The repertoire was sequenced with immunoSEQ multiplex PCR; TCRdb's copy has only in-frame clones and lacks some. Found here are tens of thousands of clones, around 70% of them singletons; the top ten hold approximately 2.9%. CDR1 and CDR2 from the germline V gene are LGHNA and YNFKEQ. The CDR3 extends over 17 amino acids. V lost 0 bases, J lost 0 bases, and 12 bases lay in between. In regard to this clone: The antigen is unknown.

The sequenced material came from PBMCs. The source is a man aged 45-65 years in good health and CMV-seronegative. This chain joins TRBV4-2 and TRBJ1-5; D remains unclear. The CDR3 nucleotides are TGTGCCAGCAGCCAAGATCAGGCAGCCTATAGCAATCAGCCCCAGCATTTT. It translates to CASSQDQAAYSNQPQHF.